The 17 T cell receptor beta chains in this list originate from one sample, sequenced in a study of blood T cell repertoires in COVID-19. The method was immunoSEQ multiplex PCR; TCRdb's version includes in-frame clones alone and lacks a portion of them. The sample holds a few hundred thousand clones, over 75% seen once. Sequenced material: peripheral blood. The receptors were sampled from a woman aged 45-65 years with acute or convalescent COVID-19.

The CDR3 DNA sequence: TGTGCCAGCAGCTTGGGTCTAGCGGGATATGGATGGTCCTACAATGAGCAGTTCTTC. It translates to CASSLGLAGYGWSYNEQFF. The chain joins TRBV5-4 to TRBJ2-1; 9 bases align to TRBD2. V was pared by 0 bases and J by 1 base, with 11 bases of the junction left unmatched. This CDR3 region has 19 residues. Looked up from germline, CDR1 is SGHNT and CDR2 is YYREEE (reference sequence).

V gene TRBV7-9 combines with J gene TRBJ2-1, with TRBD2 identical over 10 bases. V lost 5 bases to trimming and J lost 0 bases; unmatched junction nucleotides: 10. CDR1 and CDR2 from the germline V gene are SEHNR and FQNEAQ (reference sequence). The CDR3 is 18 amino acids. For the CDR3, the DNA is TGTGCCAGCAGCCAAAGCTCTAGCGGGAGTCTCTCCTACAATGAGCAGTTCTTC. Its protein product is CASSQSSSGSLSYNEQFF.

V usage is TRBV18 and J usage is TRBJ2-3; TRBD2 is a possible D gene (6 bases). Trimming shortened V by 1 base and J by 3 bases, and 11 bases separated the two germline ends. CDR3 size: 15 residues. CDR1 and CDR2 from the germline V gene are KGHSH and LQKENI. Here the CDR3 reads CASSPRLAWTDTQYF. CDR3 DNA: TGTGCCAGCTCACCACGGCTAGCGTGGACAGATACGCAGTATTTT.

The chain carries TRBV7-2 and TRBJ1-1, with TRBD1 matching 8 bases. CDR1 and CDR2 (germline): SGHTA, FQGNSA. CDR3 size: 15 residues. Trimming at V came to 3 bases and at J to 4 bases, leaving 7 bases not matched to a gene. In DNA form, the CDR3 reads TGTGCCAGCAGCTTCTTGGACAGGGCGGGCACTGAAGCTTTCTTT. Translation gives CASSFLDRAGTEAFF.

This rearrangement joins TRBV6-5 to TRBJ1-2, with D perhaps matching TRBD1 (6 bases). Trimming removed 2 bases at V and 6 bases at J, with 16 bases between. This CDR3 is 15 amino acids long. Germline-derived CDR1 and CDR2 are MNHEY and SVGAGI. The CDR3 region is CASSYRGQPKNGYTF. As DNA, the CDR3 is TGTGCCAGCAGTTACCGGGGACAACCGAAGAATGGCTACACCTTC.

The chain combines TRBV9 with TRBJ2-3; D call uncertain. Between the trimmed V and J ends, which lost 4 bases and 12 bases, there was a span of 9 bases. The CDR3 runs 10 residues. The V gene's germline CDR1 is SGDLS and CDR2 YYNGEE. CDR3 amino acids: CASSRWAQYF. The CDR3 coding sequence is TGTGCCAGCAGCCGGTGGGCCCAGTATTTT.

The chain has TRBV2 and TRBJ1-4; TRBD1 might be the D (6 bases). The CDR3 consists of 11 residues. CDR1 SNHLY and CDR2 FYNNEI come from the germline V gene. V lost 11 bases to trimming and J lost 8 bases, with 12 bases between them. The CDR3 sequence is CAGSQGEKLFF. The CDR3 DNA follows: TGTGCCGGAAGCCAGGGGGAAAAACTGTTTTTT.

The genes are TRBV11-3 and TRBJ2-2, with unresolved D. Deletions cut 3 bases from V and 1 base from J, with 6 bases between. The CDR3 length is 14 residues. Germline lookup yields CDR1 SGHNT and CDR2 YENEEA. As DNA, the CDR3 is TGTGCCAGCAGCTTCTCCGGGAACACCGGGGAGCTGTTTTTT. As protein: CASSFSGNTGELFF.

V is TRBV3-1 (or the pseudogene TRBV3-2) and J is TRBJ1-5; D gene uncertain. The CDR3 has 14 amino acids. CDR1 is LGHDT and CDR2 is YNNKEL in the germline V gene (reference sequence). Trimming took 4 bases from V and 3 from J, leaving 10 bases between them. CDR3 coding DNA: TGTGCCAGCAGCCCGAGGAGCGACAATCAGCCCCAGCATTTT. Protein product: CASSPRSDNQPQHF.

This chain uses TRBV9 with TRBJ2-4; 8 bases match TRBD1. Germline V gene sequence: CDR1 SGDLS, CDR2 YYNGEE. CDR3 length equals 12 residues. J lost 10 bases, V lost 6 bases, and 6 bases had no gene match. The CDR3 DNA reads as TGTGCCAGCACGACAGGGGATGGAATTCAGTACTTC. This translates into CASTTGDGIQYF.

The chain is built from TRBV7-2 and TRBJ1-1; possibly TRBD1 for D (5 bases). From germline, CDR1 is SGHTA and CDR2 FQGNSA. The CDR3 loop spans 13 amino acids. V lost 2 bases to trimming and J lost 1 base, with 5 bases between them. This CDR3 reads CASSLRGNTEAFF. CDR3 nucleotides: TGTGCCAGCAGCTTAAGGGGGAACACTGAAGCTTTCTTT.

The chain links TRBV28 to TRBJ2-1, with 9 bases lining up with TRBD2. Germline V CDR1 and CDR2: MDHEN, SYDVKM. The CDR3 has 16 residues. After removal of 6 bases from V and 1 base from J, the junction contained 7 bases not matched to a gene. CDR3 protein: CASSPGLANSYNEQFF. CDR3 nucleotide sequence: TGTGCCAGCAGCCCCGGACTAGCGAATTCCTACAATGAGCAGTTCTTC.

The chain uses TRBV5-1 and TRBJ2-2, with 8 bases identical to TRBD1. CDR1 and CDR2 (germline): SGHRS, YFSETQ. J was trimmed by 4 bases and V by 4 bases; bases with no gene match: 21. The CDR3 spans 20 residues. The CDR3 DNA follows: TGCGCCAGCAGCCGCCATAGTTATTCAGACAGGGGAATTCGCACCGGGGAGCTGTTTTTT. Its translation: CASSRHSYSDRGIRTGELFF.

The chain links TRBV6-4 to TRBJ1-1, with D uncertain. The CDR3 contains 18 residues. Germline-derived CDR1 and CDR2 are MRHNA and SNTAGT. V was clipped by 3 bases and J by 0 bases, with 20 bases between them. As DNA, the CDR3 is TGTGCCAGCAGTGATCCTGCACACTACCGGGTGTTGAACACTGAAGCTTTCTTT. Protein product: CASSDPAHYRVLNTEAFF.

V and J are TRBV24-1 and TRBJ2-2; 7 nucleotides match TRBD2. The germline CDR1 and CDR2 sequences are KGHDR and SFDVKD. V trimming: 4 bases; J trimming: 0 bases; junction bases outside the gene matches: 10. This CDR3 spans 18 amino acids. The CDR3: CATSDPLEAGPNTGELFF. Written as DNA, the CDR3 is TGTGCCACCAGTGACCCCCTTGAAGCGGGACCGAACACCGGGGAGCTGTTTTTT.

CDR3 residues: CSVERRLAVNNEQFF. The CDR3 bases are TGCAGCGTTGAACGTCGGTTAGCGGTGAACAATGAGCAGTTCTTC. The chain combines TRBV29-1 with TRBJ2-1, with a tentative D call TRBD2 (6 bases). In germline, CDR1 is SQVTM, CDR2 ANQGSEA. V was clipped by 2 bases and J by 5 bases, with 16 bases between them. The CDR3 is 15 amino acids.

The CDR3 here is CATTDYYQETQYF. The CDR3 bases are TGTGCCACCACGGACTACTACCAAGAGACCCAGTACTTC. The genes are TRBV2 and TRBJ2-5, with D possibly TRBD2 on 6 matching bases. V shed 10 bases and J shed 0 bases, with 12 bases lying between them. This CDR3 is 13 amino acids long. Germline-derived CDR1 and CDR2 are SNHLY and FYNNEI.